What follows are 9 T cell receptor beta chains derived from one specimen sequenced in a study of vaccination and CD4 T cells after COVID-19. No antigen is known for these receptors. The Oncomine TCR Beta short-read assay sequenced DNA from cultured CD4+ T cells. TCRdb recomputed calls from the PCR reads with MiXCR, one row per CDR3 protein. This table has about 21,000 distinct CDR3 sequences, about 38% appearing once. Treatment given: roughly 10-day PBMC culture with coronavirus spike peptide pools or control peptides (ViraFEST assay). Sample: CD4+ T cells from blood, cultured in vitro, taken before SARS-CoV-2 vaccination. These receptors all come from a human donor who had recovered from COVID-19.

The chain employs TRBV7-2 and TRBJ2-5; either TRBD1 or TRBD2 may fit D (5 bases each). Germline V lookup: CDR1 SGHTA, CDR2 FQGNSA. The CDR3 is 14 amino acids. V was trimmed by 3 bases and J by 4 bases, leaving 12 bases between them. DNA for the CDR3: TGTGCCAGCAGCTTTGGGACCCAGATAGAGACCCAGTACTTC. Residues: CASSFGTQIETQYF.

DNA of the CDR3: TGTGCCAGCAGTTTAGCAGGGAGGCCTGGAAACACCATATATTTT. Its translation is CASSLAGRPGNTIYF. The chain links TRBV28 to TRBJ1-3, with D perhaps TRBD1 (5 bases). The germline V gene has CDR1 MDHEN and CDR2 SYDVKM. V was cut by 2 bases and J by 2 bases, with 10 bases left in between. The CDR3 is made up of 15 amino acids.

The sample holds a few counts of this clonotype. The chain joins TRBV6-2 or TRBV6-3 to TRBJ1-5; D remains ambiguous. Between the trimmed V and J ends, which lost 0 bases and 6 bases, there was a span of 18 bases. The germline CDR1 and CDR2 sequences are MNHEY and SVGEGT. The length of the CDR3 is 17 residues. The CDR3 DNA follows: TGTGCCAGCAGTTACTCGATTTTCACATCCGGCAGTCAGCCCCAGCATTTT. Translated, it gives CASSYSIFTSGSQPQHF.

Details on this clonotype: Mismatch with germline at one junction end may stem from a read error. The chain couples TRBV7-8 to TRBJ1-3; 7 nucleotides align to TRBD1. The CDR3 consists of 14 residues. Germline assignment: CDR1 SGHVS and CDR2 FQNEAQ. The CDR3 region is CASSLTGPGDTIYF. The CDR3 nucleotides read TGTGCCAGCAGCTTGACAGGGCCTGGAGACACCATATATTTT.

This clonotype was observed a handful of times. The chain is built from TRBV6-1 and TRBJ2-6; D remains unclear. Germline V lookup: CDR1 MNHNS, CDR2 SASEGT. With 2 bases removed from V and 0 bases from J, the gap between germline ends came to 14 bases. This CDR3 is 18 amino acids long. As DNA, the CDR3 is TGTGCCAGCAGTGAACGCCTCTCCCGAGTCTCTGGGGCCAACGTCCTGACTTTC. Protein sequence: CASSERLSRVSGANVLTF.

The rearrangement uses TRBV20-1 and TRBJ2-1; 7 bases align to TRBD1. The CDR3 contains 12 residues. Trimming cost V 3 bases and J 7 bases; bases outside gene matches: 3. Per the germline V gene, CDR1 is DFQATT and CDR2 is SNEGSKA (reference sequence). The CDR3 loop is CSASRQGNEQFF. DNA of the CDR3: TGCAGTGCTAGCCGACAGGGTAATGAGCAGTTCTTC.

DNA for the CDR3: TGTGCCAGCAGTTACGGAGACAGGAATAACTATGGCTACACCTTC. Amino acids: CASSYGDRNNYGYTF. The chain employs TRBV6-5 and TRBJ1-2, with D perhaps matching TRBD1 (6 bases). Trimming pared 2 bases from V and 1 base from J, leaving 11 bases between. The CDR3 has 15 amino acids. Germline assignment: CDR1 MNHEY and CDR2 SVGAGI.

This chain joins TRBV27 and TRBJ2-6; no reliable D call. This CDR3 contains 16 residues. V lost 2 bases and J 0 bases, leaving 8 bases between the germline ends. Germline-derived CDR1 and CDR2 are MNHEY and SMNVEV (reference sequence). CDR3 region: CASSLEGVSGANVLTF. Here the CDR3 DNA reads TGTGCCAGCAGTTTAGAAGGTGTCTCTGGGGCCAACGTCCTGACTTTC.

This clonotype was seen only a few times. The gene calls are TRBV7-2 and TRBJ1-2; D unclear. This CDR3 spans 13 amino acids. The V and J ends lost 5 bases and 7 bases respectively, with 14 bases between them. Germline CDR1 reads SGHTA; CDR2 reads FQGNSA. Here the CDR3 reads CASSLDGPRGYTF. CDR3 DNA: TGTGCCAGCAGCCTCGACGGGCCGCGTGGCTACACCTTC.